This passage covers 27 T cell receptor beta chains from one sample sequenced in a study of response to subunit inactivated influenza vaccine. TCRdb analysed the RT-PCR reads with MiXCR anew, one entry per CDR3 protein. The repertoire consists of hundreds of thousands of distinct CDR3 sequences, with around 11% occurring once and the leading ten covering approximately 9.9%. These data also formed part of another study, on T cells expressing NK-cell markers. That source reports: The cDNA for TCR beta came from 5'RACE template switching with UMIs.

This specimen was PBMCs from blood, taken on the day of vaccination. The receptors were sampled from a man aged 45-60 years who received an inactivated influenza vaccine.

In this sample, this clonotype turned up many times. V gene TRBV28 combines with J gene TRBJ2-2; D is perhaps TRBD1 (6 bases). The germline V gene encodes CDR1 MDHEN and CDR2 SYDVKM. The CDR3 sequence is 18 residues long. V was pared by 2 bases and J by 4 bases, with 20 bases between. The CDR3 sequence is CASSLAPAGTWSTGELFF. The CDR3, as DNA: TGTGCCAGCAGTTTAGCTCCCGCCGGGACATGGAGCACCGGGGAGCTGTTTTTT.

This clonotype was seen many times. V and J are TRBV28 and TRBJ2-6; D not certain. V lost 5 bases and J 0 bases, leaving 8 bases between the germline ends. This CDR3 has 15 amino acids. CDR1 is MDHEN, CDR2 SYDVKM, per germline. In DNA form, the CDR3 reads TGTGCCAGCAGTCCTACAGACTCTGGGGCCAACGTCCTGACTTTC. Protein: CASSPTDSGANVLTF.

The V call is TRBV7-9, the J call TRBJ2-2; D is uncertain. Germline loops: CDR1 SEHNR, CDR2 FQNEAQ (reference sequence). V was clipped by 1 base and J by 8 bases, with 8 bases between them. The CDR3 is 13 amino acids. The CDR3 sequence is CASSLEGRGELFF. In DNA, the CDR3 is TGTGCCAGCAGCTTAGAAGGACGGGGGGAGCTGTTTTTT.

This clonotype was recorded a few times. The chain recombines TRBV30 with TRBJ2-3, with 7 bases matching TRBD2. V gave up 0 bases and J gave up 4 bases; unmatched junction bases: 1. Germline V CDR1 and CDR2: GTSNPN, SVGIG (reference sequence). The CDR3 is 13 amino acids. The CDR3 reads CAWSVRGADTQYF. In DNA, the CDR3 is TGTGCCTGGAGTGTACGGGGGGCAGATACGCAGTATTTT.

This chain links TRBV10-3 with TRBJ2-1; TRBD2 matches 7 bases. CDR3 length: 14 amino acids. Germline trimming cut 0 bases from V and 9 bases from J; bases unmatched to any gene: 5. Germline lookup yields CDR1 ENHRY and CDR2 SYGVKD. CDR3 nucleotide sequence: TGTGCCATCAGTGAGTCGAAGGCGGGAGTTGAGCAGTTCTTC. Translation: CAISESKAGVEQFF.

This clonotype was recorded many times. The rearrangement uses TRBV7-6 and TRBJ2-7; tentative D call: TRBD2 (5 bases). Trimming removed 2 bases at V and 2 bases at J, with 10 bases between. The CDR3 runs to 14 residues. CDR1 SGHVS and CDR2 FNYEAQ come from the germline V gene. The CDR3 is CASSLLTGTYEQYF. In DNA form, the CDR3 reads TGTGCCAGCAGCTTATTAACGGGAACCTACGAGCAGTACTTC.

For the CDR3, the DNA is TGCAGCGCTAGCGGGAGAGGAGTCGAGCAGTACTTC. Translation gives CSASGRGVEQYF. The chain couples TRBV29-1 to TRBJ2-7; 10 nucleotides line up with TRBD2. Looked up from germline, CDR1 is SQVTM and CDR2 is ANQGSEA. V trimming: 7 bases; J trimming: 6 bases; junction bases outside the gene matches: 6. The CDR3 sequence is 12 residues long.

This clonotype appeared a few times. V is TRBV7-2 and J is TRBJ2-5; D might be TRBD2 (7 bases). Germline V gene data show CDR1 as SGHTA and CDR2 as FQGNSA. The length of the CDR3 is 16 residues. V was shortened by 5 bases and J by 2 bases, with 18 bases between the two germline ends. DNA for the CDR3: TGTGCCAGCAGCGACAGGAGCGGGGCGGGACAAGAGACCCAGTACTTC. This gives the protein CASSDRSGAGQETQYF.

This clonotype was counted ten times or more. The gene calls are TRBV7-2 and TRBJ2-3, with 10 bases that match TRBD2. Germline CDR1 SGHTA, CDR2 FQGNSA. Germline trimming cut 6 bases from V and 5 bases from J; bases unmatched to any gene: 5. This CDR3 is 14 amino acids long. CDR3 amino acids: CASRRSGREDTQYF. The CDR3 region has the DNA TGTGCCAGCAGACGCAGCGGGAGGGAAGATACGCAGTATTTT.

The gene calls are TRBV20-1 and TRBJ2-7; D is possibly TRBD1 or TRBD2 (5 bases each). V was pared by 0 bases and J by 2 bases, with 14 bases between. The CDR3 sequence is 15 residues long. Per the germline V gene, CDR1 is DFQATT and CDR2 is SNEGSKA (reference sequence). The CDR3 protein is CSARDMTGPTYEQYF. The CDR3 coding sequence is TGCAGTGCTAGAGATATGACGGGGCCGACCTACGAGCAGTACTTC.

This clonotype came up many times. The rearrangement joins TRBV7-2 to TRBJ2-7; 11 bases line up with TRBD2. This CDR3 region has 15 residues. V was clipped by 4 bases and J by 4 bases; unmatched bases: 6. Germline assignment: CDR1 SGHTA and CDR2 FQGNSA. CDR3 sequence: CASSYSGGAFYEQYF. CDR3 sequence (DNA): TGTGCCAGCAGCTATAGCGGGGGGGCGTTTTACGAGCAGTACTTC. The variable domain in full, completed from reference TRBV7-2 and TRBJ2-7, reads GAGVSQSPSNKVTEKGKDVELRCDPISGHTALYWYRQSLGQGLEFLIYFQGNSAPDKSGLPSDRFSAERTGGSVSTLTIQRTQQEDSAVYLCASSYSGGAFYEQYFGPGTRLTVT.

This clonotype showed up many times. V is TRBV15 and J is TRBJ2-7; D remains unclear. The CDR3 covers 14 residues. Trimming removed 0 bases from V and 5 bases from J, with 11 bases in between. CDR1 is LNHNV, CDR2 YYDKDF, per germline (reference sequence). The CDR3, as DNA: TGTGCCACCAGCAGAGAACGACGGCTAGACGAGCAGTACTTC. Protein: CATSRERRLDEQYF. The full variable domain, in which reference TRBV15 and TRBJ2-7 provide the parts outside the CDR3, is DAMVIQNPRYQVTQFGKPVTLSCSQTLNHNVMYWYQQKSSQAPKLLFHYYDKDFNNEADTPDNFQSRRPNTSFCFLDIRSPGLGDTAMYLCATSRERRLDEQYFGPGTRLTVT.

V usage is TRBV28 and J usage is TRBJ2-5, with 8 bases that match TRBD1. The J segment lost 4 bases and the V segment lost 6 bases, leaving 19 bases of the junction unmatched. Germline V gene sequence: CDR1 MDHEN, CDR2 SYDVKM. There are 18 residues in the CDR3. The DNA of the CDR3 is TGTGCCAGCAGCTATTTGGGGCGTGGGGACACAGGGGGAGAGACCCAGTACTTC. It is translated as CASSYLGRGDTGGETQYF.

This clonotype has just a few counts. The V and J genes are TRBV4-1 and TRBJ2-3, with 7 bases identical to TRBD1. This CDR3 region has 17 residues. V lost 0 bases to trimming and J lost 1 base; unmatched junction nucleotides: 7. CDR1 is MGHRA and CDR2 is YSYEKL in the germline V gene. CDR3 amino acids: CASSQEARTGRTDTQYF. The CDR3 DNA reads TGCGCCAGCAGCCAAGAGGCCCGGACAGGACGCACAGATACGCAGTATTTT.

This clonotype has a handful of counts. The chain combines TRBV12-3 or TRBV12-4 with TRBJ2-3, with no clear D. The CDR3 is 13 residues long. Trimming left V 6 bases short and J 5 bases short, with 12 bases between. CDR3 protein: CASRPRTGDTQYF. The CDR3 nucleotides read TGTGCCAGCAGACCCCGGACGGGAGATACGCAGTATTTT.

CDR3: CASSSGTSGEQYF. CDR3 sequence (DNA): TGTGCCAGCAGCTCCGGGACTAGCGGCGAGCAGTACTTC. The chain uses TRBV7-3 and TRBJ2-7; 11 bases line up with TRBD2. With V trimmed by 4 bases and J by 6 bases, 2 bases remained unmatched. Germline V gene lookup returns CDR1 SGHTA and CDR2 FQGTGA. CDR3 length equals 13 residues.

A few counts support this clonotype. The rearrangement joins TRBV27 to TRBJ2-5; D may be TRBD2 (6 bases). The CDR3 sequence is 12 residues long. V shed 5 bases and J shed 4 bases, with 8 bases lying between them. Germline V gene lookup returns CDR1 MNHEY and CDR2 SMNVEV (reference sequence). The CDR3 nucleotides read TGTGCCAGCAGTGCCGGGGGAGAGACCCAGTACTTC. Amino acid sequence: CASSAGGETQYF.

Points on this clonotype: A clone one base away is much larger, so this may be a read error. V is TRBV28 and J is TRBJ1-2; D might be TRBD1 (6 bases). The CDR3 has 14 amino acids. Between the trimmed V and J ends, which lost 6 bases and 4 bases, there was a span of 15 bases. Germline loops: CDR1 MDHEN, CDR2 SYDVKM. The CDR3 coding sequence is TGTGCCAGCAGGTCCGGGACATGGACCTATGGCTACACCTTC. Protein: CASRSGTWTYGYTF.

Many counts were recorded for this clonotype. The chain uses TRBV29-1 and TRBJ1-1, with unresolved D. V was pared by 7 bases and J by 2 bases, with 14 bases between. Germline V CDR1 and CDR2: SQVTM, ANQGSEA. The CDR3 extends over 13 amino acids. The CDR3 spells CSARSGSNTEAFF. In DNA, the CDR3 is TGCAGCGCTCGGTCGGGCAGCAACACTGAAGCTTTCTTT.

This clonotype was counted a few times. The chain recombines TRBV14 with TRBJ2-7, with TRBD1 as a possible D gene (5 bases). The CDR3 totals 16 residues. Per germline, CDR1 SGHDN and CDR2 FVKESK. V lost 1 base and J lost 0, with 13 bases in between. Here the CDR3 reads CASSQGTPQASYEQYF. CDR3 nucleotide sequence: TGTGCCAGCAGCCAAGGGACACCCCAGGCCTCCTACGAGCAGTACTTC.

V is TRBV20-1 and J is TRBJ1-5; D unresolved. The CDR3 has 15 amino acids. Germline CDR1 reads DFQATT; CDR2 reads SNEGSKA (reference sequence). The V end was cut by 0 bases, the J end by 7 bases, with 16 bases between. In DNA form, the CDR3 reads TGCAGTGCTAGAGATTACCATCGGGCCGGCCAGCCCCAGCATTTT. This codes for CSARDYHRAGQPQHF.

The V call is TRBV7-9, the J call TRBJ1-6; 8 bases are a match to TRBD1. The CDR3 covers 15 residues. The V gene's germline CDR1 is SEHNR and CDR2 FQNEAQ (reference sequence). The V gene end was trimmed by 6 bases and the J gene end by 10 bases; junction bases not matched to a gene: 11. In nucleotides, the CDR3 is TGTGCCAGCAGTCGGGACAGGTTAAAGTCATCACCCCTCCACTTT. Protein: CASSRDRLKSSPLHF.

This clonotype was found a few times. The V and J genes are TRBV19 and TRBJ1-1, with D perhaps matching TRBD1 (6 bases). The CDR3 loop spans 17 amino acids. Germline V gene sequence: CDR1 LNHDA, CDR2 SQIVND (reference sequence). V was trimmed by 9 bases and J by 1 base, leaving 24 bases between them. The CDR3: CASLARGQIWRNTEAFF. The CDR3 DNA is TGTGCCAGCCTCGCTCGGGGGCAGATCTGGAGGAACACTGAAGCTTTCTTT.

V and J are TRBV9 and TRBJ2-1; 7 nucleotides line up with TRBD2. Looked up from germline, CDR1 is SGDLS and CDR2 is YYNGEE. J lost 5 bases, V lost 2 bases, and 1 base had no gene match. The CDR3 runs to 13 residues. The CDR3 nucleotides read TGTGCCAGCAGCGTGCTAGCGGACAATGAGCAGTTCTTC. Translation gives CASSVLADNEQFF.

The V gene is TRBV10-3, the J gene TRBJ2-1, with 11 bases matching TRBD1. Germline V gene sequence: CDR1 ENHRY, CDR2 SYGVKD. This CDR3 has 17 amino acids. V shed 1 base and J 6 bases; nucleotides not matched to a gene: 8. The CDR3 region is CAISELWTGGIGNEQFF. The CDR3 region has the DNA TGTGCCATCAGTGAGTTATGGACAGGGGGCATCGGCAATGAGCAGTTCTTC.

The chain combines TRBV12-3 or TRBV12-4 with TRBJ1-5; a possible D gene is TRBD1 (5 bases). The V end lost 6 bases, the J end lost 7 bases, and 13 bases lay between the germline ends. This CDR3 has 13 amino acids. The CDR3 here is CASRSTDGQPQHF. The CDR3 DNA reads TGTGCCAGCAGGTCGACAGATGGCCAGCCCCAGCATTTT.

V is TRBV18 and J is TRBJ2-3, with a tentative D call TRBD2 (7 bases). The germline V gene has CDR1 KGHSH and CDR2 LQKENI. CDR3 length: 16 residues. V dropped 3 bases and J dropped 2 bases, with 15 bases sitting between them. CDR3 amino acids: CASSPNSGTPTDTQYF. Here the CDR3 DNA reads TGTGCCAGCTCACCCAACAGCGGGACACCCACAGATACGCAGTATTTT.